The sequence of this TCR beta chain was determined in a study of memory CD4+ T cells and cytomegalovirus serostatus. Authors' data handling: After removing out-of-frame reads, around 2,100,000 distinct TCRbeta sequences remained. TCRdb's table, derived via immunoSEQ multiplex PCR, lists solely in-frame clones and lacks some. D and trimming come from the DNA, and the V and J calls and clone size come from that table. The table shows just under 40,000 clones, with 60% to 85% occurring only once. The germline V gene has CDR1 SNHLY and CDR2 FYNNEI. V was pared by 6 bases and J by 0 bases, with 9 bases between. CDR3 size: 14 residues. Overall study results and limits: CD4+ memory repertoires contained 67 of 164 reported CMV TCRbeta sequences.

The sort gate was single viable CD3+CD4+CD8-CD45RO+ cells for memory CD4+ T cells. Donors' CMV status reflects serum IgG against pp150, pp28, p38, p52. On this clone itself: No antigen is known for it.

The chain has TRBV2 and TRBJ1-3; no clear D. The sequence came from an adult in good health and CMV-seronegative. The sample was memory CD4+ T cells from blood. The CDR3 region has the DNA TGTGCCAGCAGCCCCAGGTACTCTGGAAACACCATATATTTT. Translated, it gives CASSPRYSGNTIYF. The variable domain in full, completed from reference TRBV2 and TRBJ1-3, reads EPEVTQTPSHQVTQMGQEVILRCVPISNHLYFYWYRQILGQKVEFLVSFYNNEISEKSEIFDDQFSVERPDGSNFTLKIRSTKLEDSAMYFCASSPRYSGNTIYFGEGSWLTVV.